This TCR beta chain derives from a study of CD8+ T cells in alopecia areata. Background on the study: Tofacitinib administration to treated patients was oral, at 5 to 10 mg twice daily. Patients remained on tofacitinib for 6 to 18 months and then went 6 months without it. The study, taken as a whole, reports: For lesional scalp, especially alopecia totalis/universalis, clonality was higher than in normal scalp.

Of note for this clone: Its antigen is currently unknown.

It was cDNA, reverse transcribed from extracted RNA, that served as the sequencing template. Only in-frame clones appear in the TCRdb table, and some are missing; sequencing was by immunoSEQ multiplex PCR. The sample has approximately 140,000 clones; 45% to 60% are singletons. The CDR3 loop spans 17 amino acids. Germline-derived CDR1 and CDR2 are MDHEN and SYDVKM. The V and J ends lost 4 bases and 2 bases respectively, with 21 bases between them. Material for sequencing was CD4+ T cells sorted from blood. This rearrangement joins TRBV28 to TRBJ2-7; D remains ambiguous. This sequence originates from a human donor with alopecia areata. The chain's CDR3 is CASSSGPPANRPYEQYF. The CDR3 nucleotides are TGTGCCAGCAGTTCTGGGCCCCCAGCGAACCGGCCCTACGAGCAGTACTTC.